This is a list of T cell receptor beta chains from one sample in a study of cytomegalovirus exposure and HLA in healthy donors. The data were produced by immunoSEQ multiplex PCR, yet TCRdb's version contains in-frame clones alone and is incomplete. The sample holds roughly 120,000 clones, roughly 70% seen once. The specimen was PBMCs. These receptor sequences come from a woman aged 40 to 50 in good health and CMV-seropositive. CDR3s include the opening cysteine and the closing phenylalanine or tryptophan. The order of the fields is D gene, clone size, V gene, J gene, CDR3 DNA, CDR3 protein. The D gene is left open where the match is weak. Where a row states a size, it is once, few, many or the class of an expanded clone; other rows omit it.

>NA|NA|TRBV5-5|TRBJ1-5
TGTGCCAGCAGCCAACAGTTAAGGCAGCCCCAGCATTTT
CASSQQLRQPQHF
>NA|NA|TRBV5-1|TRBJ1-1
TGCGCCAGCAGCTTGGAGGGGGGGCGGAACACTGAAGCTTTCTTT
CASSLEGGRNTEAFF
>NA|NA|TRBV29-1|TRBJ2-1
TGCAGCGTTCAATTTTATAGCGGTACCTACAATGAGCAGTTCTTC
CSVQFYSGTYNEQFF
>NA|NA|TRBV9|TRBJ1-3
TGTGCCAGCAGCTCATTCAGGGGAGAGCTCTCTGGAAACACCATATATTTT
CASSSFRGELSGNTIYF
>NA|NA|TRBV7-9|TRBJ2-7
TGTGCCAGCAGCTTAGAGGGGGTGCCCTACGAGCAGTACTTC
CASSLEGVPYEQYF
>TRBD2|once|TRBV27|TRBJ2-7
TGTGCCAGCAGTTTTCTCGGGACTAGCTTCTACGAGCAGTACTTC
CASSFLGTSFYEQYF
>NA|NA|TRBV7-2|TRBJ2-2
TGTGCCAGCAGCTTCCGGTCGGCGGAAAGCGGGGAGCTGTTTTTT
CASSFRSAESGELFF
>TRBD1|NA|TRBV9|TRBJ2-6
TGTGCCAGCAGCTCCGGACAGGGTGTCCCGGACTCTGGGGCCAACGTCCTGACTTTC
CASSSGQGVPDSGANVLTF
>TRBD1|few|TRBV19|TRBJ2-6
TGTGCCAGTAGTATCGATATCTGGGGACAGGGCTTCTCTGGGGCCAACGTCCTGACTTTC
CASSIDIWGQGFSGANVLTF
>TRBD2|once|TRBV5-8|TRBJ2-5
TGTGCCAGCAGCCCCTCGGGACTAGTGGTAGAGACCCAGTACTTC
CASSPSGLVVETQYF
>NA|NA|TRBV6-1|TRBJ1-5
TGTGCCAGCAGTGAAAAGCGGAATAGCAATCAGCCCCAGCATTTT
CASSEKRNSNQPQHF
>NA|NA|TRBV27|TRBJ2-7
TGTGCCAGCAGTTTATCGCCCGGCTCCTACGAGCAGTACTTC
CASSLSPGSYEQYF
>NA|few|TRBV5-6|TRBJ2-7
TGTGCCAGCAGCTCGGCGCACATACGGGGCTCCTACGAGCAGTACTTC
CASSSAHIRGSYEQYF
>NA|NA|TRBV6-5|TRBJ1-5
TGTGCCAGCAGCCTACAGGGTAGCAATCAGCCCCAGCATTTT
CASSLQGSNQPQHF
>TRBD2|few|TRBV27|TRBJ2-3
TGTGCCAGCAGTTCCTTAGCGGGGGGTTTGAATACGCAGTATTTT
CASSSLAGGLNTQYF
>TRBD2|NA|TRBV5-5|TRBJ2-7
TGTGCCAGCAGCTTGGTGAGAGGCGGTTCCCCCTCGGGAGGCGAGCAGTACTTC
CASSLVRGGSPSGGEQYF
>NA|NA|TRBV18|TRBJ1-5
TGTGCCAGCTCACCGACCACCACAGGGACCAATCAGCCCCAGCATTTT
CASSPTTTGTNQPQHF
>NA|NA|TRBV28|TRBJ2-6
TGTGCCAGCACACCACTCCGAGGGAACCCTGGGGCCAACGTCCTGACTTTC
CASTPLRGNPGANVLTF
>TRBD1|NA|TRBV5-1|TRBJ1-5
TGCGCCAGCAGCTGGGACAGTAGCAATCAGCCCCAGCATTTT
CASSWDSSNQPQHF
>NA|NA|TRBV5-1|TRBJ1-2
TGCGCCAGCAGCCCGACAACAGGCCCTTTGGGGGGCTACACCTTC
CASSPTTGPLGGYTF
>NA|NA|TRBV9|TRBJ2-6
TGTGCCAGCAGCGTAGACGACAGATTCTCTGGGGCCAACGTCCTGACTTTC
CASSVDDRFSGANVLTF
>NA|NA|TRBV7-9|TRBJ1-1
TGTGCCAGCAGCTTACTTGAGGACACTGAAGCTTTCTTT
CASSLLEDTEAFF
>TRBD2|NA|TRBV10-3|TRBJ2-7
TGTGCCATCGAACCCGGGACTAGCGGGGGGGCGAAAGAGCAGTACTTC
CAIEPGTSGGAKEQYF
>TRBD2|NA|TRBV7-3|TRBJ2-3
TGTGCCAGCAGCCCAGGACTAGCGGTCCACACAGATACGCAGTATTTT
CASSPGLAVHTDTQYF
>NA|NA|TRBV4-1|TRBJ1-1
TGCGCCAGCAGCGCACGCCCCAGAAAACCCTTGAACACTGAAGCTTTCTTT
CASSARPRKPLNTEAFF
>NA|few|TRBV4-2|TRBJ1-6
TGTGCCAGCAGCCAAGACCACGGAGATAATTCACCCCTCCACTTT
CASSQDHGDNSPLHF
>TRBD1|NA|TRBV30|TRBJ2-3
TGTGCCTGGAGCAGGGGGCATATGAACACAGATACGCAGTATTTT
CAWSRGHMNTDTQYF
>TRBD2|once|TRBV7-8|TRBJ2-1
TGTGCCAGCAGTGTTAGCGGGAGTCACCCGTTCTTC
CASSVSGSHPFF
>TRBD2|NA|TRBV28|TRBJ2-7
TGTGCCAGCAGGGGAGCGGGAGGGAATCGAGAGCAGTACTTC
CASRGAGGNREQYF
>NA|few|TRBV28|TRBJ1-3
TGTGCCAGCAGCCCTGAGAACAGCTTCACCCGAAATGAATATTTT
CASSPENSFTRNEYF